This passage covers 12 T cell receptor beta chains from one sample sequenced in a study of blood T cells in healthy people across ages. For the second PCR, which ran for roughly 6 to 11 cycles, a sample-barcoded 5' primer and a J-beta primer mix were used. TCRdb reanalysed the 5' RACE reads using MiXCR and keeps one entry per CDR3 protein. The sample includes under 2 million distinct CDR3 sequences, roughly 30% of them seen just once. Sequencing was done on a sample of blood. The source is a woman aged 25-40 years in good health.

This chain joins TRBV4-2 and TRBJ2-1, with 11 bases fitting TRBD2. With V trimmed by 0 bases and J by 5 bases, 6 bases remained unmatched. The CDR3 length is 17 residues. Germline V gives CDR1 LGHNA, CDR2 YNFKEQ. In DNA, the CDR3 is TGTGCCAGCAGCCAAGAGGGTCGGGGACTAGCGGACAATGAGCAGTTCTTC. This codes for CASSQEGRGLADNEQFF.

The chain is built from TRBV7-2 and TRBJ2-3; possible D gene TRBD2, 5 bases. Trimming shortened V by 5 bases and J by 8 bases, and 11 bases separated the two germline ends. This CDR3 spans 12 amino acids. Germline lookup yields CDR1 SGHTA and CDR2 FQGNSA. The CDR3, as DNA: TGTGCCAGCAGCCCCCGGGGAAGTACGCAGTATTTT. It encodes CASSPRGSTQYF.

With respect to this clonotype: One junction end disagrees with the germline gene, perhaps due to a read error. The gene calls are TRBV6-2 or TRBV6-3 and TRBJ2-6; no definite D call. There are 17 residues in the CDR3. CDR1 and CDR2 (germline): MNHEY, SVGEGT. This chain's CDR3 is CAGRDPGEVPGANVLTF. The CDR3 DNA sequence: TGTGCCGGCAGAGACCCGGGCGAAGTGCCTGGGGCCAACGTCCTGACTTTC.

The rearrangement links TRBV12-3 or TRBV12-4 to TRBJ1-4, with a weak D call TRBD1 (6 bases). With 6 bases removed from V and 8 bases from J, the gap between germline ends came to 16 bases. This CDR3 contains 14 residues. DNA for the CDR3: TGTGCCAGCAGCCCCACAGGGTATAGCGAAAAACTGTTTTTT. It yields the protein CASSPTGYSEKLFF.

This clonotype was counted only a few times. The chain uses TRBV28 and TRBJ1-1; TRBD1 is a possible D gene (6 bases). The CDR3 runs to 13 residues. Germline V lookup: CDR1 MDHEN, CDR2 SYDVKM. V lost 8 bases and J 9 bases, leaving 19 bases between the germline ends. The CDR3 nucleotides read TGTGCCAGCCTACGGACAGAAGATATTAAAGCTTTCTTT. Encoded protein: CASLRTEDIKAFF.

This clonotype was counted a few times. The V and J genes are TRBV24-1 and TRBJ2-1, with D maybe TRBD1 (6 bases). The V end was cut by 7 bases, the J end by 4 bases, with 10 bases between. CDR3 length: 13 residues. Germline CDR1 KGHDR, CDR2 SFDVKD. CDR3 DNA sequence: TGTGCCACCAGGGACAGCAATTACAATGAGCAGTTCTTC. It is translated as CATRDSNYNEQFF.

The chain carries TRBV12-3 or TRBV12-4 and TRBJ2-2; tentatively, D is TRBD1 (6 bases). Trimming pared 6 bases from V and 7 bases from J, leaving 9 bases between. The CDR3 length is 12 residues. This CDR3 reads CASSKGVGELFF. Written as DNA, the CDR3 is TGTGCCAGCAGCAAGGGGGTCGGGGAGCTGTTTTTT.

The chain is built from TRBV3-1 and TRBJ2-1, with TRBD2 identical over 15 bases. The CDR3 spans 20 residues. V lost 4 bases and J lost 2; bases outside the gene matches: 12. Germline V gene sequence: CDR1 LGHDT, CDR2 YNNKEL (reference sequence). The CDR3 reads CASSLRAGTSGGQTYNEQFF. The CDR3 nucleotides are TGTGCCAGCAGCCTCAGGGCAGGGACTAGCGGGGGGCAAACCTACAATGAGCAGTTCTTC.

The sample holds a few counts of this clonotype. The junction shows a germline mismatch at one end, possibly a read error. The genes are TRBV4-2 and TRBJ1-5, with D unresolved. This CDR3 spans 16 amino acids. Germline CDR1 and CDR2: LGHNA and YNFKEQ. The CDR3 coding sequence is TGTGCCAGCAGCCAAGATTATAAAGCAGGTAATCGGCCCCAGCATTTT. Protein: CASSQDYKAGNRPQHF.

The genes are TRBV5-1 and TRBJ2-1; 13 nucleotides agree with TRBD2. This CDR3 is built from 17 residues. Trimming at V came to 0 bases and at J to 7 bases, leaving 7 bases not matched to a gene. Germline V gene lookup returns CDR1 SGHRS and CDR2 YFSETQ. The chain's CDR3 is CASSLATSGRLGNEQFF. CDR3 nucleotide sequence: TGCGCCAGCAGCTTGGCGACTAGCGGGAGGCTGGGTAATGAGCAGTTCTTC.

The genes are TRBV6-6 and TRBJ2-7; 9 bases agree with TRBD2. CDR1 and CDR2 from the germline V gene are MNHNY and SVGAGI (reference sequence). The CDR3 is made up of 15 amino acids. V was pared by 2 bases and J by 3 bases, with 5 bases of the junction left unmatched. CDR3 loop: CASSYQRGVNYEQYF. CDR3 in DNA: TGTGCCAGCAGTTACCAGCGGGGGGTAAACTACGAGCAGTACTTC.

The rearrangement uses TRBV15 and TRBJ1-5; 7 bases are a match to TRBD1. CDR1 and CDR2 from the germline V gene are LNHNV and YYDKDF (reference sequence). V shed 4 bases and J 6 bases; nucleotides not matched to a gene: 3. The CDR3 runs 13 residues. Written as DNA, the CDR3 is TGTGCCACCAGCAATGGGACAGTTCAGCCCCAGCATTTT. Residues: CATSNGTVQPQHF.